This T cell receptor beta chain derives from a study of blood T cell repertoires in COVID-19. As for the study in general: The United States, Italy and Spain provided the acute and convalescent COVID-19 samples. In each case, the material was cDNA or gDNA derived from T cells, B-cell-depleted T cells, or PBMCs.

Original methodology: Nucleated cell counts were estimated from reference gene primer amplification. Profiled with immunoSEQ multiplex PCR; TCRdb holds only in-frame clones, not every one. V, J and clone size reflect that table, while D and trimming were determined from the DNA. The data show about 240,000 clones, with around 85% seen just once and about 9.5% held by the top ten. The sequence was obtained from a woman of 80 years or more with acute or convalescent COVID-19. Sequenced material: peripheral blood.

CDR3 region: CASSAGPNFQGGEYEQYF. Here the CDR3 DNA reads TGCGCCAGCAGCGCCGGGCCGAATTTCCAGGGAGGAGAGTACGAGCAGTACTTC. The chain has TRBV5-1 and TRBJ2-7; TRBD2 is a possible D gene (6 bases). Germline CDR1 SGHRS, CDR2 YFSETQ. Trimming stripped 4 bases from V and 4 bases from J, with 27 bases between. The CDR3 runs to 18 residues.